The 2 T cell receptor beta chains reported below all come from one sample, sequenced in a study of T cell responses to AZD1222 COVID-19 vaccine. Sequencing used immunoSEQ multiplex PCR; TCRdb keeps in-frame clones, though not all of them. The table includes tens of thousands of clones, about 91% detected once. The specimen comprised peripheral blood, sampled on day 0 of AZD1222 vaccination. The source is an adult in good health.

The V gene is TRBV18, the J gene TRBJ2-6, with D unresolved. Per germline, CDR1 KGHSH and CDR2 LQKENI. This CDR3 has 15 amino acids. Trimming took 2 bases from V and 0 from J, leaving 5 bases between them. As DNA, the CDR3 is TGTGCCAGCTCACCAACATACTCTGGGGCCAACGTCCTGACTTTC. Translating gives CASSPTYSGANVLTF.

The V gene is TRBV27, the J gene TRBJ1-2; D possibly corresponds to TRBD1 (6 bases). Looked up from germline, CDR1 is MNHEY and CDR2 is SMNVEV (reference sequence). With 4 bases removed from V and 2 bases from J, the gap between germline ends came to 8 bases. The CDR3 covers 13 residues. CDR3 in DNA: TGTGCCAGCAGTTCAACAGGGAACTATGGCTACACCTTC. Encoded protein: CASSSTGNYGYTF.